The clone carrying this T cell receptor (beta chain) was recorded many times. Source study methods: Estimation of nucleated cell counts was performed using reference gene primer amplification. Libraries were prepared by immunoSEQ multiplex PCR; TCRdb keeps only in-frame clonotypes and omits some of them. That table is the source of V, J and clone size, and D and trimming were worked out from the DNA. Of about 120,000 clones in the sample, roughly four fifths were seen once. The data belong to a study of blood T cell repertoires in COVID-19. Study at large: Sites across the United States, Italy and Spain contributed samples from acute and convalescent COVID-19. PBMCs, B-cell-depleted T cells, or T cells were the source of the cDNA or gDNA that made up the material.

Germline-derived CDR1 and CDR2 are SGHNT and YYREEE (reference sequence). This CDR3 comprises 15 residues. After removal of 5 bases from V and 6 bases from J, the junction contained 13 bases not matched to a gene. This clonotype originated in a human donor in a cohort sampled during active COVID-19. This chain uses TRBV5-4 with TRBJ1-2; TRBD1 agrees at 7 bases. The sample comprised peripheral blood. Written as DNA, the CDR3 is TGTGCCAGCAGTTCTTTAGACAGGGTGGATAATGGCTACACCTTC. Protein product: CASSSLDRVDNGYTF.